These 15 T cell receptor beta chains were all obtained from the same sample, sequenced in a study of cytomegalovirus exposure and HLA in healthy donors. The assay was immunoSEQ multiplex PCR, and TCRdb's table has in-frame clones only and misses some. The table has tens of thousands of clones, more than 80% seen once; the top ten hold more than 0.95%. Sequences were obtained from PBMCs. The receptors were gathered from a man between 18 and 35 years old in good health and CMV-seronegative.

The chain links TRBV14 to TRBJ2-2; 9 bases line up with TRBD1. The CDR3 covers 17 residues. J lost 7 bases, V lost 4 bases, and 13 bases had no gene match. The V gene's germline CDR1 is SGHDN and CDR2 FVKESK. CDR3 DNA: TGTGCCAGCAGCCCCCGGGGACAGGGTCTCGATGGCGGGGAGCTGTTTTTT. Translated: CASSPRGQGLDGGELFF.

This clone is a singleton in its sample. V and J are TRBV7-2 and TRBJ1-5; 9 nucleotides match TRBD1. V gave up 3 bases and J gave up 6 bases; unmatched junction bases: 9. Germline V gives CDR1 SGHTA, CDR2 FQGNSA. The CDR3 runs to 16 residues. This chain's CDR3 is CASSLVGGTGSQPQHF. As DNA, the CDR3 is TGTGCCAGCAGCTTGGTGGGCGGGACAGGGAGTCAGCCCCAGCATTTT.

The V call is TRBV2, the J call TRBJ2-1, with 9 bases that match TRBD2. CDR3 size: 16 residues. The trim removed 6 bases at V and 8 bases at J, leaving 14 bases unmatched. CDR1 and CDR2 (germline): SNHLY, FYNNEI. The CDR3 protein is CASRGGRAGGTDEQFF. The CDR3 DNA reads as TGTGCCAGCAGGGGGGGTAGAGCGGGGGGCACTGATGAGCAGTTCTTC.

The V and J genes are TRBV19 and TRBJ2-5; 8 nucleotides agree with TRBD1. From germline, CDR1 is LNHDA and CDR2 SQIVND (reference sequence). This CDR3 spans 14 amino acids. J gave up 4 bases and V 1 base, and 2 bases lay outside the gene matches. The DNA of the CDR3 is TGTGCCAGTAGTATAGCCCAGGGGGCAGAGACCCAGTACTTC. This sequence encodes CASSIAQGAETQYF.

The rearrangement links TRBV11-2 to TRBJ2-7; possible D gene TRBD2, 5 bases. The V gene lost 0 bases and the J gene lost 5 bases, with 17 bases spanning the gap. Germline V lookup: CDR1 SGHAT, CDR2 FQNNGV. CDR3 length: 16 amino acids. CDR3 DNA: TGTGCCAGCAGCTTAGATTTACTAGAGTTGATTGACGAGCAGTACTTC. Amino acids: CASSLDLLELIDEQYF.

V and J are TRBV5-1 and TRBJ2-3; maybe TRBD2 (6 bases). The CDR3 has 13 residues. CDR1 and CDR2 (germline): SGHRS, YFSETQ. Trimming took off 4 bases at V and 4 bases at J, with 10 bases between the two ends. The CDR3 nucleotides are TGCGCCAGCAGCCGACTAGGCGCAGATACGCAGTATTTT. Its protein product is CASSRLGADTQYF.

The chain couples TRBV28 to TRBJ1-2; weak D call: TRBD1 (6 bases). The CDR3 loop spans 15 amino acids. The V end lost 1 base, the J end lost 8 bases, and 17 bases lay between the germline ends. Per germline, CDR1 MDHEN and CDR2 SYDVKM. DNA of the CDR3: TGTGCCAGCAGTTTATCAGTCCGACAGGAAAAAGGCTACACCTTC. Its protein is CASSLSVRQEKGYTF.

V and J are TRBV9 and TRBJ2-5; D is unclear. The V and J ends lost 0 bases and 3 bases respectively, with 12 bases between them. The CDR3 sequence is 15 residues long. Germline V gene sequence: CDR1 SGDLS, CDR2 YYNGEE. The CDR3 sequence is CASSVGGWSEETQYF. DNA of the CDR3: TGTGCCAGCAGCGTAGGAGGATGGAGCGAAGAGACCCAGTACTTC.

The V and J genes are TRBV28 and TRBJ2-7, with TRBD2 as a possible D gene (5 bases). CDR1 is MDHEN and CDR2 is SYDVKM in the germline V gene. V shed 6 bases and J shed 6 bases, with 12 bases lying between them. There are 12 residues in the CDR3. CDR3 bases: TGTGCCAGCAGCCCCCCTGGGAGCGAGCAGTACTTC. Its translation is CASSPPGSEQYF.

The chain has TRBV25-1 and TRBJ2-3; possible D gene TRBD2, 5 bases. There are 15 residues in the CDR3. Germline V gene data show CDR1 as MGHDK and CDR2 as SYGVNS. Trimming took off 1 base at V and 1 base at J, with 9 bases between the two ends. CDR3 sequence (DNA): TGTGCCAGCAGTGAATCCCAGCGGCGCACAGATACGCAGTATTTT. This encodes CASSESQRRTDTQYF. Looking up the rest from reference TRBV25-1 and TRBJ2-3 gives the full variable domain: EADIYQTPRYLVIGTGKKITLECSQTMGHDKMYWYQQDPGMELHLIHYSYGVNSTEKGDLSSESTVSRIRTEHFPLTLESARPSHTSQYLCASSESQRRTDTQYFGPGTRLTVL.

V usage is TRBV7-9 and J usage is TRBJ2-1, with 7 bases lining up with TRBD2. Germline CDR1 and CDR2: SEHNR and FQNEAQ (reference sequence). CDR3 size: 14 residues. Trimming at V came to 1 base and at J to 4 bases, leaving 1 base not matched to a gene. This CDR3 is CASSLVGGYNEQFF. DNA of the CDR3: TGTGCCAGCAGCTTAGTGGGGGGGTACAATGAGCAGTTCTTC.

This sequence joins TRBV28 and TRBJ2-7; 7 bases fit TRBD1. The J segment lost 2 bases and the V segment lost 5 bases, leaving 12 bases of the junction unmatched. CDR3 length: 16 residues. CDR1 MDHEN and CDR2 SYDVKM come from the germline V gene. The CDR3 DNA is TGTGCCAGCAGTGACCCCCGACAGGGCCCTACCTACGAGCAGTACTTC. Protein sequence: CASSDPRQGPTYEQYF. The full variable domain, in which reference TRBV28 and TRBJ2-7 provide the parts outside the CDR3, is DVKVTQSSRYLVKRTGEKVFLECVQDMDHENMFWYRQDPGLGLRLIYFSYDVKMKEKGDIPEGYSVSREKKERFSLILESASTNQTSMYLCASSDPRQGPTYEQYFGPGTRLTVT.

This chain joins TRBV5-1 and TRBJ2-7; 7 bases are a match to TRBD1. Losses at the gene ends were 3 bases for V and 0 bases for J; bases not matched to a gene: 6. The CDR3 consists of 15 residues. CDR1 is SGHRS and CDR2 is YFSETQ in the germline V gene. CDR3 in amino acids: CASSSMTGSSYEQYF. The CDR3 DNA reads TGCGCCAGCAGCTCCATGACAGGGAGCTCCTACGAGCAGTACTTC.

This clone came up a few times. This chain joins TRBV6-4 and TRBJ2-2; 7 bases align to TRBD2. V dropped 2 bases and J dropped 3; count of bases not matched to a gene: 0. Germline loops: CDR1 MRHNA, CDR2 SNTAGT. This CDR3 has 14 amino acids. CDR3 in amino acids: CASSDGLDTGELFF. The CDR3 DNA reads TGTGCCAGCAGTGACGGACTAGACACCGGGGAGCTGTTTTTT.

This sequence joins TRBV15 and TRBJ2-1; 7 bases agree with TRBD2. Germline assignment: CDR1 LNHNV and CDR2 YYDKDF (reference sequence). This CDR3 comprises 14 residues. With V trimmed by 8 bases and J by 6 bases, 10 bases remained unmatched. As DNA, the CDR3 is TGTGCCACCCTAATTGATCCGGGAGGCAATGAGCAGTTCTTC. It specifies CATLIDPGGNEQFF.